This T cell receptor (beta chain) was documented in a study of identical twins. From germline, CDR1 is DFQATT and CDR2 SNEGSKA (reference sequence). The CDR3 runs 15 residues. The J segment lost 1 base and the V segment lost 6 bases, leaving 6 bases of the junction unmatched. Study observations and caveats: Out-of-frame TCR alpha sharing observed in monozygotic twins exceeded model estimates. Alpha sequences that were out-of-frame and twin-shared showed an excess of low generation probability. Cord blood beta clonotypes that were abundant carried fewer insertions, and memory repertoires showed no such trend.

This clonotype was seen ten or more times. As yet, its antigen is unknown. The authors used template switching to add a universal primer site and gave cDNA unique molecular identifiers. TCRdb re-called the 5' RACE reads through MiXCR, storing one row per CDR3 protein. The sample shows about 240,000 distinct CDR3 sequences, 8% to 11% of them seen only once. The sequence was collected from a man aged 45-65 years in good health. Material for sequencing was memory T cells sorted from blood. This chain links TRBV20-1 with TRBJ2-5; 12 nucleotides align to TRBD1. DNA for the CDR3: TGCAGTGCGCAGCCGGGACAGGGGGCCCAAGAGACCCAGTACTTC. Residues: CSAQPGQGAQETQYF.